Sequencing of this T cell receptor (beta chain) was carried out in a study of cytomegalovirus exposure and HLA in healthy donors. Findings and caveats of the study: A list of 150 or so TCR beta chains associated with cytomegalovirus was given.

With 60 Vbeta and 13 Jbeta primers, the PCR was carried out. Sequencing used immunoSEQ multiplex PCR; TCRdb keeps in-frame clones, though not all of them. The sample yields 80,000 to 100,000 clones, 80% to 90% seen once. V gave up 8 bases and J gave up 4 bases, with 20 bases separating them. This CDR3 has 15 amino acids. Germline loops: CDR1 MGHRA, CDR2 YSYEKL. In the case of this clone: Its antigen is unidentified.

Each donor was healthy, and each was a bone marrow donor. Sequencing used PBMCs. The TCR sequence derives from a man aged 40-49 years in good health and CMV-seronegative. The genes are TRBV4-1 and TRBJ1-1, with a weak D call TRBD1 (5 bases). CDR3 DNA sequence: TGCGCCAGCCGGGGGTTTCTGGCAGGCGGCACTGAAGCTTTCTTT. It specifies CASRGFLAGGTEAFF.